What follows are 25 T cell receptor beta chains derived from one specimen sequenced in a study of shared clonotypes between healthy human individuals. Sequenced by immunoSEQ multiplex PCR; TCRdb stores in-frame clones only, minus some. The repertoire holds more than 600,000 clones, with about 90% as singletons. It was CD45RO-negative cells, positively selected for CCR7, that made up naive CD8 cells, with terminally differentiated effector memory CD45RA+ cells excluded. Specimen: naive CD8+ T cells sorted from blood. The source is a man in his thirties or forties in good health.

This clone was counted a single time. The rearrangement uses TRBV7-9 and TRBJ1-1, with 8 bases that match TRBD1. Germline trimming cut 1 base from V and 1 base from J; bases unmatched to any gene: 8. Germline V gene sequence: CDR1 SEHNR, CDR2 FQNEAQ (reference sequence). The CDR3 runs to 17 residues. The chain's CDR3 is CASSLGLPGGPNTEAFF. DNA of the CDR3: TGTGCCAGCAGCTTAGGGCTCCCAGGGGGCCCGAACACTGAAGCTTTCTTT.

This chain joins TRBV7-9 and TRBJ2-1; weak D call: TRBD2 (5 bases). Trimming took 2 bases from V and 0 from J, leaving 17 bases between them. Germline V gene sequence: CDR1 SEHNR, CDR2 FQNEAQ (reference sequence). This CDR3 comprises 18 residues. CDR3 protein: CASSLITSARGSYNEQFF. Here the CDR3 DNA reads TGTGCCAGCAGCTTAATAACGAGTGCCCGGGGCTCCTACAATGAGCAGTTCTTC.

The chain recombines TRBV18 with TRBJ2-3; D call uncertain. Germline CDR1 KGHSH, CDR2 LQKENI. This CDR3 contains 13 residues. V lost 2 bases and J 8 bases, leaving 11 bases between the germline ends. The CDR3 loop is CASSPGSGFTQYF. The DNA of the CDR3 is TGTGCCAGCTCACCAGGGTCTGGTTTTACGCAGTATTTT.

The chain is built from TRBV4-1 and TRBJ2-7, with D perhaps TRBD2 (5 bases). Trimming took off 0 bases at V and 4 bases at J, with 13 bases between the two ends. The CDR3 spans 15 residues. Per germline, CDR1 MGHRA and CDR2 YSYEKL. DNA for the CDR3: TGCGCCAGCAGCCAAGAAAGAGGGAACCTATACGAGCAGTACTTC. This codes for CASSQERGNLYEQYF.

The rearrangement uses TRBV27 and TRBJ2-5, with D unresolved. The V gene lost 4 bases and the J gene lost 5 bases, with 11 bases spanning the gap. The germline V gene has CDR1 MNHEY and CDR2 SMNVEV (reference sequence). This CDR3 has 13 amino acids. CDR3 in amino acids: CASSSDGVETQYF. CDR3 nucleotides: TGTGCCAGCAGTTCGGATGGGGTGGAGACCCAGTACTTC.

This chain uses TRBV28 with TRBJ1-1; tentatively, D is TRBD1 (5 bases). V was clipped by 5 bases and J by 2 bases, with 12 bases between them. Looked up from germline, CDR1 is MDHEN and CDR2 is SYDVKM. This CDR3 has 14 residues. DNA for the CDR3: TGTGCCAGCAGTCTACGGGGGAGTAACACTGAAGCTTTCTTT. Translating it yields CASSLRGSNTEAFF.

The chain couples TRBV4-2 to TRBJ1-5, with a tentative D call TRBD1 (6 bases). The V gene lost 0 bases and the J gene lost 1 base, with 13 bases spanning the gap. Germline V CDR1 and CDR2: LGHNA, YNFKEQ. The CDR3 sequence is 17 residues long. For the CDR3, the DNA is TGTGCCAGCAGCCAAGACAAAACAGGGATGAGCAATCAGCCCCAGCATTTT. It is translated as CASSQDKTGMSNQPQHF.

The genes are TRBV15 and TRBJ2-1; no reliable D call. Germline values: CDR1 LNHNV, CDR2 YYDKDF (reference sequence). Trimming took off 1 base at V and 7 bases at J, with 5 bases between the two ends. The CDR3 extends over 12 amino acids. The CDR3 DNA follows: TGTGCCACCAGCAGAGGGCCAAATGAGCAGTTCTTC. Its translation is CATSRGPNEQFF.

V usage is TRBV10-2 and J usage is TRBJ2-7; D call uncertain. CDR1 and CDR2 (germline): WSHSY, SAAADI. V was shortened by 3 bases and J by 2 bases, with 8 bases between the two germline ends. The CDR3 is made up of 13 amino acids. CDR3 in amino acids: CASSDGQAYEQYF. The CDR3 DNA is TGCGCCAGCAGTGATGGTCAGGCCTACGAGCAGTACTTC.

The V call is TRBV9, the J call TRBJ2-2; maybe TRBD2 (5 bases). V lost 3 bases to trimming and J lost 7 bases, with 7 bases between them. Germline assignment: CDR1 SGDLS and CDR2 YYNGEE. This CDR3 comprises 12 residues. The CDR3 loop reads CASSDGNGELFF. CDR3 nucleotides: TGTGCCAGCAGCGACGGGAACGGGGAGCTGTTTTTT.

In this sample, this clone turned up once. This rearrangement joins TRBV6-4 to TRBJ2-5; D may be TRBD1 (6 bases). Germline CDR1 MRHNA, CDR2 SNTAGT. This CDR3 has 15 residues. The V end lost 8 bases, the J end lost 1 base, and 17 bases lay between the germline ends. This CDR3 reads CASLIPDRRQETQYF. DNA for the CDR3: TGTGCCAGCTTAATCCCGGACAGACGCCAAGAGACCCAGTACTTC.

This chain uses TRBV9 with TRBJ2-7; 7 bases map to TRBD1. Trimming removed 3 bases from V and 1 base from J; junction bases left unmatched: 7. Germline V CDR1 and CDR2: SGDLS, YYNGEE. CDR3 size: 15 residues. The CDR3 nucleotides read TGTGCCAGCAGCGATAATCCGGGACAGTCCTACGAGCAGTACTTC. It is translated as CASSDNPGQSYEQYF.

This rearrangement joins TRBV19 to TRBJ1-5; possible D gene TRBD1, 6 bases. V gave up 5 bases and J gave up 8 bases, with 19 bases separating them. CDR3 length equals 15 residues. Germline V gene sequence: CDR1 LNHDA, CDR2 SQIVND (reference sequence). The CDR3 coding sequence is TGTGCCAGTAGTGCGGGGGACGGACAGTTTAAGCCCCAGCATTTT. Protein: CASSAGDGQFKPQHF.

This clone has only a few counts. This chain joins TRBV14 and TRBJ1-2; the D gene is possibly TRBD1 (6 bases). CDR3 length: 13 amino acids. V was pared by 1 base and J by 4 bases, with 7 bases between. Germline assignment: CDR1 SGHDN and CDR2 FVKESK. DNA of the CDR3: TGTGCCAGCAGCCAAGGACAGGTCTATGGCTACACCTTC. This sequence encodes CASSQGQVYGYTF. The full variable domain, with the rest looked up from reference TRBV14 and TRBJ1-2, is EAGVTQFPSHSVIEKGQTVTLRCDPISGHDNLYWYRRVMGKEIKFLLHFVKESKQDESGMPNNRFLAERTGGTYSTLKVQPAELEDSGVYFCASSQGQVYGYTFGSGTRLTVV.

J is TRBJ1-1 and V is TRBV7-6, with D unclear. The V gene's germline CDR1 is SGHVS and CDR2 FNYEAQ. The V end was cut by 5 bases, the J end by 1 base, with 8 bases between. The CDR3 loop spans 13 amino acids. The CDR3 coding sequence is TGTGCCAGCAGCCTCCAGCAGAACACTGAAGCTTTCTTT. Protein product: CASSLQQNTEAFF.

Turning to this clone: The same CDR3 arises from other DNA sequences in this sample as well. The J gene is TRBJ2-1, the V gene TRBV5-1; D is uncertain. The V gene lost 0 bases and the J gene lost 0 bases, with 7 bases spanning the gap. The CDR3 consists of 15 residues. From germline, CDR1 is SGHRS and CDR2 YFSETQ. Here the CDR3 reads CASSLGQSSYNEQFF. The CDR3 bases are TGCGCCAGCAGCTTGGGACAAAGCTCCTACAATGAGCAGTTCTTC.

The gene calls are TRBV6-5 and TRBJ2-2, with 11 bases matching TRBD2. Losses at the gene ends were 0 bases for V and 10 bases for J; bases not matched to a gene: 1. Germline values: CDR1 MNHEY, CDR2 SVGAGI. The CDR3 consists of 14 residues. This chain's CDR3 is CASSYSTSGKELFF. In nucleotides, the CDR3 is TGTGCCAGCAGTTACTCGACTAGCGGGAAGGAGCTGTTTTTT.

Of note for this clone: This likely reflects a read error, since a far larger clone is one base away. The chain employs TRBV28 and TRBJ2-7; D gene unclear. This CDR3 is built from 11 residues. The germline V gene encodes CDR1 MDHEN and CDR2 SYDVKM. The ends were cut back, 5 bases at V and 3 bases at J, with 5 bases in the middle. CDR3 sequence reads: CASSVYYEQYF. For the CDR3, the DNA is TGTGCCAGCAGTGTATACTACGAGCAGTACTTC.

About this clone itself: Other DNA sequences in this sample translate to the same CDR3. The CDR3, as DNA: TGCAGCGTCGGGGACGGCTACGAGCAGTACTTC. As protein: CSVGDGYEQYF. This chain uses TRBV29-1 with TRBJ2-7, with D perhaps given as TRBD1 or TRBD2 (5 bases each). V lost 6 bases and J lost 3, with 9 bases in between. The length of the CDR3 is 11 residues. Germline V lookup: CDR1 SQVTM, CDR2 ANQGSEA.

The chain is built from TRBV7-3 and TRBJ2-3; D is possibly TRBD1 (6 bases). The V end lost 4 bases, the J end lost 1 base, and 15 bases lay between the germline ends. Germline-derived CDR1 and CDR2 are SGHTA and FQGTGA. The length of the CDR3 is 16 residues. This CDR3 is CASSYRTALGTDTQYF. The CDR3 DNA reads TGTGCCAGCAGCTACCGGACAGCCCTGGGCACAGATACGCAGTATTTT. Using reference TRBV7-3 and TRBJ2-3 for the parts outside the CDR3, the full variable domain is GAGVSQTPSNKVTEKGKYVELRCDPISGHTALYWYRQSLGQGPEFLIYFQGTGAADDSGLPNDRFFAVRPEGSVSTLKIQRTERGDSAVYLCASSYRTALGTDTQYFGPGTRLTVL.

The rearrangement joins TRBV7-9 to TRBJ2-3; D gene ambiguous. Germline lookup yields CDR1 SEHNR and CDR2 FQNEAQ (reference sequence). Trimming took 6 bases from V and 6 from J, leaving 10 bases between them. The CDR3 contains 12 residues. The DNA for the CDR3 is TGTGCCAGCAGTGGAGTCGGTGATACGCAGTATTTT. Its translation is CASSGVGDTQYF.

CDR3 protein: CAISPGADSNQPQHF. The DNA for the CDR3 is TGTGCCATCTCCCCAGGGGCTGATAGCAATCAGCCCCAGCATTTT. The chain couples TRBV10-3 to TRBJ1-5, with D possibly being TRBD1 (6 bases). This CDR3 has 15 amino acids. Germline CDR1 ENHRY, CDR2 SYGVKD. V was cut by 8 bases and J by 0 bases, with 14 bases left in between.

The rearrangement uses TRBV9 and TRBJ2-5; the D gene could be TRBD1 or TRBD2 (6 bases each). This CDR3 region has 17 residues. The V end was cut by 4 bases, the J end by 2 bases, with 21 bases between. Germline values: CDR1 SGDLS, CDR2 YYNGEE. The CDR3 sequence: CASSPQLGQGTQETQYF. The DNA of the CDR3 is TGTGCCAGCAGCCCCCAACTGGGGCAGGGGACTCAAGAGACCCAGTACTTC.

The J gene is TRBJ2-7, the V gene TRBV6-6; D call uncertain. V lost 6 bases and J 5 bases, leaving 5 bases between the germline ends. CDR1 is MNHNY, CDR2 SVGAGI, per germline (reference sequence). CDR3 length: 10 amino acids. DNA for the CDR3: TGTGCCAGCAGAGGCCACGAGCAGTACTTC. Its protein product is CASRGHEQYF.

This chain connects TRBV6-1 to TRBJ1-5; D gene unclear. The germline V gene encodes CDR1 MNHNS and CDR2 SASEGT. The CDR3 is 16 amino acids. Trimming removed 4 bases from V and 2 bases from J, with 15 bases in between. The CDR3 region is CASSVREGNGNQPQHF. Here the CDR3 DNA reads TGTGCCAGCAGTGTACGGGAGGGTAATGGCAATCAGCCCCAGCATTTT.